The entry below gives a single TCR beta chain sequence along with its context. Measured with immunoSEQ multiplex PCR; TCRdb has only the in-frame clones, and not every one. Altogether tens of thousands of clones are present, over 80% being singletons, with the ten largest covering approximately 5%. The entry originates in a study of blood T cell repertoires in COVID-19. Study-wide context: Samples came from the United States, Italy and Spain, spanning acute and convalescent COVID-19.

V shed 7 bases and J shed 0 bases, with 16 bases lying between them. The CDR3 extends over 15 amino acids. The chain joins TRBV6-7 to TRBJ2-7; a weak D match, TRBD1 (7 bases). TRBV6-7 is identified as an open reading frame with a role that is uncertain. Material: peripheral blood. This sequence was found in a human donor in a cohort sampled during active COVID-19. DNA for the CDR3: TGTGCCAGCATCACGGCGGGACAGAACTCCTACGAGCAGTACTTC. It translates to CASITAGQNSYEQYF.